This T cell receptor (beta chain) was identified during a study of T-cell memory formation after mild COVID-19. Across the whole study: The two donors had largely donor-specific TCR clusters.

TCRdb re-derived calls from the 5' RACE reads in MiXCR, one entry per CDR3 protein. The sample lists about 290,000 distinct CDR3 sequences; about a sixth were seen once. The CDR3 has 16 residues. CDR1 and CDR2 from the germline V gene are LGHDT and YNNKEL (reference sequence). V gave up 3 bases and J gave up 2 bases, with 13 bases separating them. The sample comprised PBMCs or a T cell subset sorted from them (not recorded which). The clonotype originates from a man younger than 30 who had mild COVID-19 (a few samples of this study predate the infection). Cell type and time point are not known. The V call is TRBV3-1, the J call TRBJ2-2, with D uncertain. The CDR3 here is CASSQGNQLNTGELFF. For the CDR3, the DNA is TGTGCCAGCAGCCAGGGGAACCAGCTTAACACCGGGGAGCTGTTTTTT.